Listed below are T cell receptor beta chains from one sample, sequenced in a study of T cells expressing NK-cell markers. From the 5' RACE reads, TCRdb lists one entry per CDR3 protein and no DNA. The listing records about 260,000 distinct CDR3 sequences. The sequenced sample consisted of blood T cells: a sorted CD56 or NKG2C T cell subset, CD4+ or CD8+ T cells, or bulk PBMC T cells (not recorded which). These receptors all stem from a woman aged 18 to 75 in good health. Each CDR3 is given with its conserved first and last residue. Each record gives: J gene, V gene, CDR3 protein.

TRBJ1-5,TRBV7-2,CASSSRAWQGGQPQHF
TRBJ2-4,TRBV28,CASSSGAKNIQYF
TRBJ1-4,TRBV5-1,CASSPSGGWEKLFF
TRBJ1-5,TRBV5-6,CASSLGGLRQPQHF
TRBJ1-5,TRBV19,CASSMGDREYSNQPQHF
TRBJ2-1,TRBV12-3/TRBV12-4,CASSTSYNEQFF
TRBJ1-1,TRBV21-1,CASVEGAEAFF
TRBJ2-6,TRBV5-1,CASSLAPSEANVLTF
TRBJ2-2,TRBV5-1,CASSLASGSPGELFF
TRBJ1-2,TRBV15,CATSSEGRTYGYTF
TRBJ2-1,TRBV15,CATSGRGPSYNEQFF
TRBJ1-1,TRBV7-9,CASSFSDTEAFF
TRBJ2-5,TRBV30,CASHQAQGPQETQYF
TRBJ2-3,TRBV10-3,CAISGRMGEADTQYF
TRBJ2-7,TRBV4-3,CASSQVWGTGAEQYF
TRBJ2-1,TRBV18,CASSPQGALSNEQFF
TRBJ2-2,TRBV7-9,CASSLRTGRTGELFF
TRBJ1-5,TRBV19,CASGDSDQPQHF
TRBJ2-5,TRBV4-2,CASSQGGGDPTRGETQYF
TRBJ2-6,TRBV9,CASSSRTSSSGANVLTF
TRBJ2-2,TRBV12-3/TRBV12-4,CASWVRETNTGELFF
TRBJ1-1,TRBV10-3,CAISENENTEAFF
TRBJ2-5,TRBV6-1,CASSPLRGGGHQETQYF
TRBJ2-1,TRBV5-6,CASSGDRVYDEQFF
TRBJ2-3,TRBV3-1,CASSPRDSTTDTQYF
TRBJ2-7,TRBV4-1,CASSQDFSSGGEQYF
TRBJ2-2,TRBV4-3,CASSLAGGNTGELFF
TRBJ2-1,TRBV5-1,CASSPQGQEQFF